This entry lists 20 T cell receptor beta chains sequenced from one sample in a study of tumor-infiltrating lymphocytes in oesophageal squamous cell carcinoma. From the PCR reads, TCRdb called clonotypes with MiXCR, one entry per CDR3 protein. Of 20,000 to 25,000 distinct CDR3 sequences in the sample, 36% were seen once. The sequenced sample was esophageal tumor tissue. The receptors shown here come from a male donor with esophageal squamous cell carcinoma.

The chain uses TRBV7-3 and TRBJ2-3; possibly TRBD2 for D (6 bases). This CDR3 spans 14 amino acids. Between the trimmed V and J ends, which lost 5 bases and 1 base, there was a span of 10 bases. Germline-derived CDR1 and CDR2 are SGHTA and FQGTGA. The CDR3, as DNA: TGTGCCAGCAGCCGAACGGGGGGCACAGATACGCAGTATTTT. Amino acids: CASSRTGGTDTQYF.

The chain joins TRBV5-6 to TRBJ2-1; TRBD2 aligns across 10 bases. The V segment lost 0 bases and the J segment 6 bases; nucleotides outside the gene matches: 9. Per the germline V gene, CDR1 is SGHDT and CDR2 is YYEEEE. The CDR3 contains 17 residues. Here the CDR3 reads CASSLGLAGVPGNEQFF. Written as DNA, the CDR3 is TGTGCCAGCAGCTTGGGGCTAGCGGGAGTCCCGGGCAATGAGCAGTTCTTC.

V is TRBV7-2 and J is TRBJ2-4; D perhaps matches TRBD1 (5 bases). Matching the DNA end better, TRBJ2-7 makes the J call doubtful. This CDR3 is built from 14 residues. Looked up from germline, CDR1 is SGHTA and CDR2 is FQGNSA. CDR3: CASSLAAGNYEQYF. CDR3 DNA sequence: TGTGCCAGCAGCTTAGCCGCAGGGAACTACGAGCAGTACTTC.

Of note for this clonotype: The CDR3 carries no conserved terminal phenylalanine or tryptophan, so it likely arises from a read error. The limits of the CDR3 on the DNA are not certain, so only TCRdb's listed CDR3 is given. The chain couples TRBV7-2 to TRBJ2-5; TRBD1 was called by the table and not checked on the DNA. Germline CDR1 and CDR2: SGHTA and FQGNSA. From its first to its last residue, the CDR3 has 19 amino acids. The CDR3 protein is CASSLRPQGSSYNEQFFGA.

This clonotype has a handful of counts. Because it lacks the conserved phenylalanine or tryptophan at the end, this CDR3 is likely a read error. It is unclear where the CDR3 begins or ends on the DNA, so no DNA is shown, and the CDR3 is as TCRdb lists it. The chain is built from TRBV5-6 and TRBJ2-1; the table names TRBD2, a call not compared with the DNA. The CDR3 sequence runs 8 residues, both termini included. The germline V gene has CDR1 SGHDT and CDR2 YYEEEE. The CDR3 reads CASSSGPT.

For this clonotype: No conserved phenylalanine or tryptophan is present at the end of the CDR3, so a read error is the likely explanation. The limits of the CDR3 on the DNA are not certain, so only TCRdb's listed CDR3 is given. The chain uses TRBV24-1 and TRBJ2-7. Per germline, CDR1 KGHDR and CDR2 SFDVKD. 14 amino acids form the CDR3, both terminal residues included. The CDR3 protein is CATSDLNYGYTFGS.

This clonotype was recorded many times. The CDR3 region has the DNA TGTGCCAGCAGTCCCTGGGCCAAACCCTACGAGCAGTACTTC. Translated, it gives CASSPWAKPYEQYF. The chain employs TRBV27 and TRBJ2-1; D remains ambiguous. The assigned J gene may be wrong: the sequence end matches TRBJ2-7 better. Per the germline V gene, CDR1 is MNHEY and CDR2 is SMNVEV (reference sequence). The CDR3 runs 14 residues.

The gene calls are TRBV7-2 and TRBJ2-1, with 7 bases fitting TRBD2. The V gene's germline CDR1 is SGHTA and CDR2 FQGNSA. This CDR3 is built from 15 residues. J gave up 12 bases and V 0 bases, and 11 bases lay outside the gene matches. CDR3 sequence: CASSLALGGGDTQFF. In DNA form, the CDR3 reads TGTGCCAGCAGCTTAGCCCTTGGGGGGGGAGATACGCAGTTCTTC.

CDR3 protein: CSARKGAGNTIYF. Here the CDR3 DNA reads TGCAGTGCGCGAAAAGGGGCTGGAAACACCATATATTTT. This rearrangement joins TRBV20-1 to TRBJ1-3; possible D gene TRBD1, 5 bases. Germline assignment: CDR1 DFQATT and CDR2 SNEGSKA (reference sequence). The V end was cut by 6 bases, the J end by 2 bases, with 11 bases between. The CDR3 extends over 13 amino acids.

The V and J genes are TRBV12-3 or TRBV12-4 and TRBJ2-4; D not resolved. The V end was cut by 1 base, the J end by 8 bases, with 3 bases between. This CDR3 has 11 residues. CDR3 loop: CASSLGYIQYF. The CDR3 region has the DNA TGTGCCAGCAGTTTAGGATACATTCAGTACTTC.

Only a few counts were recorded for this clonotype. The chain recombines TRBV7-2 with TRBJ2-1; weak D call: TRBD2 (5 bases). Germline V lookup: CDR1 SGHTA, CDR2 FQGNSA. The CDR3 extends over 11 amino acids. The V gene lost 3 bases and the J gene lost 10 bases, with 7 bases spanning the gap. CDR3 nucleotides: TGTGCCAGCAGCTTGGACTTAGAGCAGTTCTTC. Protein product: CASSLDLEQFF.

This clonotype was counted only a few times. The chain links TRBV19 to TRBJ1-2; D possibly corresponds to TRBD1 (6 bases). This CDR3 is 14 amino acids long. Deletions cut 7 bases from V and 4 bases from J, with 16 bases between. Germline V CDR1 and CDR2: LNHDA, SQIVND (reference sequence). CDR3 sequence reads: CASIAGGQRYGYTF. CDR3 sequence (DNA): TGTGCCAGTATTGCCGGGGGGCAGCGCTATGGCTACACCTTC.

The chain carries TRBV12-3 or TRBV12-4 and TRBJ2-5; D not certain. V was shortened by 4 bases and J by 4 bases, with 7 bases between the two germline ends. The CDR3 runs 12 residues. The CDR3 loop is CASSSLRETQYF. As DNA, the CDR3 is TGTGCCAGCAGTTCCCTGCGAGAGACCCAGTACTTC.

CDR3 nucleotide sequence: TGTGCCAGCAGTTGGCAGGAGTCAGATACGCAGTATTTT. Its protein is CASSWQESDTQYF. This chain connects TRBV6-1 to TRBJ2-3; D is ambiguous. CDR1 MNHNS and CDR2 SASEGT come from the germline V gene. With 5 bases removed from V and 4 bases from J, the gap between germline ends came to 10 bases. This CDR3 is built from 13 residues.

There are many counts of this clonotype. V usage is TRBV14 and J usage is TRBJ2-4; maybe TRBD2 (5 bases). Trimming removed 4 bases at V and 13 bases at J, with 20 bases between. CDR3 size: 14 residues. Germline lookup yields CDR1 SGHDN and CDR2 FVKESK. The CDR3 bases are TGTGCCAGCAGCCCCCAGTTGGGCCTCTGGGAGCAGTACTTC. Translated: CASSPQLGLWEQYF.

A remark on this clonotype: Given a much more abundant clone one base away, this may be a read error. This chain joins TRBV5-4 and TRBJ2-5, with 9 nucleotides matching TRBD2. V gave up 0 bases and J gave up 11 bases; unmatched junction bases: 8. Germline lookup yields CDR1 SGHNT and CDR2 YYREEE (reference sequence). The CDR3 covers 14 residues. The CDR3 DNA follows: TGTGCCAGCAGCTTGGCGCGGGGGGGGTGGGAGCAGTACTTC. This encodes CASSLARGGWEQYF.

The CDR3 reads CSAAPDGISNQPQHF. The CDR3 DNA sequence: TGCAGTGCAGCCCCTGACGGGATTAGCAATCAGCCCCAGCATTTT. V usage is TRBV20-1 and J usage is TRBJ1-5, with D uncertain. The germline V gene has CDR1 DFQATT and CDR2 SNEGSKA (reference sequence). The ends were cut back, 6 bases at V and 0 bases at J, with 15 bases in the middle. This CDR3 has 15 amino acids.

CDR3: CASSLGGGAYEQYF. The CDR3 DNA sequence: TGTGCCAGCAGCTTAGGAGGGGGCGCCTACGAGCAGTACTTC. The V and J genes are TRBV7-2 and TRBJ2-7; 7 bases agree with TRBD1. Trimming took 1 base from V and 2 from J; bases not matched to a gene: 2. Germline V gives CDR1 SGHTA, CDR2 FQGNSA. The CDR3 sequence is 14 residues long.

The CDR3 DNA sequence: TGTGCCAGCAGCTACTCCGAGTTATCCTACGAGCAGTACTTC. Protein: CASSYSELSYEQYF. The chain carries TRBV7-1 and TRBJ2-7; D call uncertain. TRBV7-1 is identified as an open reading frame with a role that is uncertain. The CDR3 covers 14 residues. V was shortened by 4 bases and J by 1 base, with 11 bases between the two germline ends.

In regard to this clonotype: The junction does not match germline at one end; this may be a read error. The chain recombines TRBV27 with TRBJ2-5; 10 nucleotides match TRBD1. Matching the DNA end better, TRBJ1-2 makes the J call doubtful. Per the germline V gene, CDR1 is MNHEY and CDR2 is SMNVEV (reference sequence). The CDR3 totals 15 residues. CDR3 protein: CVSSFRLRDRGGYTF. DNA of the CDR3: TGTGTCAGCAGTTTTCGTCTCCGGGACAGGGGCGGCTACACCTTC.